This T cell receptor (beta chain) appears in the sequencing data of a study of blood T cell repertoires in COVID-19. Study summary: The United States, Italy and Spain supplied acute and convalescent COVID-19 samples. PBMCs, B-cell-depleted T cells, or T cells provided the cDNA or gDNA that made up the material.

Sequencing was performed with immunoSEQ multiplex PCR; in TCRdb, only in-frame clones are kept and a portion is missing. The sample holds 200,000 to 300,000 clones; roughly 87% are singletons and the top ten take roughly 7.8%. Germline assignment: CDR1 PRHDT and CDR2 FYEKMQ (reference sequence). Trimming removed 1 base at V and 10 bases at J, with 8 bases between. The CDR3 consists of 13 residues. This sequence was found in a man between 60 and 70 years old who had recovered from COVID-19. The specimen was peripheral blood. The chain has TRBV13 and TRBJ1-6; possibly TRBD1 for D (5 bases). The chain's CDR3 is CASSLVRGSPLHF. The CDR3 region has the DNA TGTGCCAGCAGCTTAGTTAGGGGATCACCCCTCCACTTT.